These 11 T cell receptor beta chains came from one sample sequenced in a study of T cells in Graves' hyperthyroidism and ophthalmopathy. TCR beta CDR3 region amplification was performed from RNA transcripts. A set of HTBI primers served as the primers for a first-round RT-PCR of the TCR CDR3. MiXCR was run by TCRdb on the multiplex PCR reads, yielding one entry per CDR3 protein. This table holds about 150,000 distinct CDR3 sequences, approximately 20% found once. The sequenced sample was blood. These TCRs come from a woman aged 45 to 65 with Graves' hyperthyroidism that later progressed to Graves' ophthalmopathy.

The chain joins TRBV29-1 to TRBJ1-1; a possible D gene is TRBD1 (6 bases). There are 13 residues in the CDR3. V was shortened by 3 bases and J by 4 bases, with 12 bases between the two germline ends. Germline CDR1 and CDR2: SQVTM and ANQGSEA. CDR3 coding DNA: TGCAGCGTTGATGATAGGGGGACCACTGAAGCTTTCTTT. This sequence encodes CSVDDRGTTEAFF.

This rearrangement joins TRBV20-1 to TRBJ2-7; no definite D call. CDR1 and CDR2 from the germline V gene are DFQATT and SNEGSKA (reference sequence). The CDR3 is 16 amino acids. V lost 0 bases and J 2 bases, leaving 17 bases between the germline ends. CDR3 bases: TGCAGTGCTAGAGATTATAGGGCTCGATCAGCCTACGAGCAGTACTTC. It encodes CSARDYRARSAYEQYF.

This clonotype appeared many times. This sequence joins TRBV20-1 and TRBJ2-1; tentative D call: TRBD1 (5 bases). The CDR3 covers 12 residues. The V gene lost 3 bases and the J gene lost 8 bases, with 11 bases spanning the gap. Germline CDR1 reads DFQATT; CDR2 reads SNEGSKA (reference sequence). The CDR3 region has the DNA TGCAGTGCTAGTAGGGGCGAAGATGAGCAGTTCTTC. Residues: CSASRGEDEQFF.

This clonotype was detected many times. This chain connects TRBV11-2 to TRBJ2-1, with 8 bases that match TRBD2. The V gene's germline CDR1 is SGHAT and CDR2 FQNNGV. V dropped 6 bases and J dropped 2; count of bases not matched to a gene: 6. The CDR3 sequence is 15 residues long. CDR3 loop: CASSSIAGTYNEQFF. CDR3 in DNA: TGTGCCAGCAGTTCTATAGCGGGAACCTACAATGAGCAGTTCTTC.

The V gene is TRBV5-4, the J gene TRBJ2-1, with TRBD2 identical over 10 bases. The CDR3 length is 15 residues. V shed 4 bases, J shed 4 bases, and the junction held 5 bases outside the gene matches. Looked up from germline, CDR1 is SGHNT and CDR2 is YYREEE (reference sequence). CDR3 amino acids: CASSQKLAGYNEQFF. For the CDR3, the DNA is TGTGCCAGCAGCCAGAAACTAGCGGGGTACAATGAGCAGTTCTTC.

There are many counts of this clonotype. The rearrangement joins TRBV5-1 to TRBJ2-1; TRBD2 matches 8 bases. The CDR3 contains 16 residues. Germline V lookup: CDR1 SGHRS, CDR2 YFSETQ. V lost 1 base and J lost 4; bases outside the gene matches: 7. The CDR3 nucleotides are TGCGCCAGCAGCTTGACGGTAGCGGGAAATTACAATGAGCAGTTCTTC. Its protein is CASSLTVAGNYNEQFF.

This clonotype was seen at least ten times. The chain uses TRBV28 and TRBJ2-7; possibly TRBD2 for D (6 bases). This CDR3 is built from 15 residues. CDR1 MDHEN and CDR2 SYDVKM come from the germline V gene. Between the trimmed V and J ends, which lost 6 bases and 0 bases, there was a span of 15 bases. The CDR3 sequence: CASSQEGLLSYEQYF. The CDR3, as DNA: TGTGCCAGCAGCCAAGAGGGACTCCTCTCCTACGAGCAGTACTTC. Using reference TRBV28 and TRBJ2-7 for the parts outside the CDR3, the full variable domain is DVKVTQSSRYLVKRTGEKVFLECVQDMDHENMFWYRQDPGLGLRLIYFSYDVKMKEKGDIPEGYSVSREKKERFSLILESASTNQTSMYLCASSQEGLLSYEQYFGPGTRLTVT.

There are many counts of this clonotype. The chain couples TRBV29-1 to TRBJ2-2; weak D call: TRBD1 (5 bases). The V end lost 7 bases, the J end lost 0 bases, and 9 bases lay between the germline ends. Germline V gene lookup returns CDR1 SQVTM and CDR2 ANQGSEA. The CDR3 totals 13 residues. CDR3 coding DNA: TGCAGCGCGGACATCCCGAACACCGGGGAGCTGTTTTTT. Protein sequence: CSADIPNTGELFF.

This clonotype has ten or more counts. The V and J genes are TRBV27 and TRBJ2-1; perhaps TRBD2 as D (8 bases). Trimming pared 4 bases from V and 6 bases from J, leaving 16 bases between. Germline V gene data show CDR1 as MNHEY and CDR2 as SMNVEV (reference sequence). The CDR3 length is 15 residues. The CDR3 loop reads CASSSGGLVRNEQFF. CDR3 nucleotide sequence: TGTGCCAGCAGTTCAGGGGGACTAGTGCGCAATGAGCAGTTCTTC.

This clonotype was picked up many times. The chain combines TRBV27 with TRBJ1-6, with D perhaps TRBD1 (5 bases). CDR3 length: 17 amino acids. From germline, CDR1 is MNHEY and CDR2 SMNVEV (reference sequence). Trimming left V 4 bases short and J 4 bases short, with 17 bases between. The CDR3 DNA follows: TGTGCCAGCAGTTGGGCCCCCGGGACGGGATATAATTCACCCCTCCACTTT. This sequence encodes CASSWAPGTGYNSPLHF.

V and J are TRBV7-9 and TRBJ2-1; D possibly corresponds to TRBD2 (5 bases). The germline CDR1 and CDR2 sequences are SEHNR and FQNEAQ (reference sequence). The CDR3 spans 11 residues. V gave up 5 bases and J gave up 7 bases, with 6 bases separating them. CDR3 sequence reads: CASSERNEQFF. The CDR3, as DNA: TGTGCCAGCAGCGAGCGGAATGAGCAGTTCTTC.